This entry concerns a single T cell receptor beta chain. The sample comes from a study of blood T cells in healthy people across ages. The authors isolated at least 6.5 million PBMCs per sample. V gave up 0 bases and J gave up 4 bases; unmatched junction bases: 18. The CDR3 consists of 19 residues. Looked up from germline, CDR1 is DFQATT and CDR2 is SNEGSKA (reference sequence). With a J-beta primer mix and a sample-barcoded 5' primer, a second PCR ran about 6 to 11 cycles. TCRdb reprocessed the 5' RACE reads with MiXCR, giving one entry per CDR3 protein. The table shows 800,000 or so distinct CDR3 sequences, with about 62% occurring only once.

The material sequenced was blood. This TCR was recovered from a man between 25 and 39 years old in good health. The genes are TRBV20-1 and TRBJ1-5, with TRBD1 matching over 7 bases. The CDR3 DNA follows: TGCAGTGCTAGAGAGGGTCGGGACAGTATTTGGGTCTCGAATCAGCCCCAGCATTTT. Translation: CSAREGRDSIWVSNQPQHF.